This is a list of T cell receptor beta chains from one sample in a study of regulatory T cells in long-lasting Graves disease. One entry per CDR3 protein results from TCRdb running MiXCR on the multiplex PCR reads. The sample yields approximately 380,000 distinct CDR3 sequences, less than 25% seen once. The sequences come from peripheral blood mononuclear cells (PBMCs), collected when the disease was refractory, from a patient treated with antithyroid drugs. These receptor sequences come from a female donor with Graves disease. The CDR3 runs from the conserved cysteine through the conserved F or W. A D gene is named only where the DNA matches it firmly. Some rows mark clone size as missing; the rest say once, few, many or name a class of expanded clone.

>14|once|TRBJ2-2|-|TRBV4-1
CASSHALNTGELFF
TGCGCCAGCAGCCATGCGTTGAACACCGGGGAGCTGTTTTTT
>12|-|TRBJ2-7|TRBD2|TRBV27
CASIHTSGEQYF
TGTGCCAGCATTCATACTAGCGGCGAGCAGTACTTC
>14|few|TRBJ2-7|-|TRBV4-3
CASSQVGPNHEQYF
TGCGCCAGCAGCCAAGTGGGCCCAAACCACGAGCAGTACTTC
>15|-|TRBJ2-3|TRBD2|TRBV6-5
CASSYGTSASDTQYF
TGTGCCAGCAGTTATGGGACTAGCGCGTCAGATACGCAGTATTTT
>15|-|TRBJ2-7|TRBD2|TRBV6-4
CASSSPGLAGHEQYF
TGTGCCAGCAGTTCCCCCGGACTAGCGGGACACGAGCAGTACTTC
>15|few|TRBJ1-4|-|TRBV20-1
CSARVRGSPNEKLFF
TGCAGTGCTAGAGTGAGGGGCTCACCTAATGAAAAACTGTTTTTT
>13|-|TRBJ1-1|-|TRBV4-1
CASSQDKYTEAFF
TGCGCCAGCAGCCAGGACAAATACACTGAAGCTTTCTTT
>15|many|TRBJ1-2|-|TRBV15
CATSRDQLGGYGYTF
TGTGCCACCAGCAGAGATCAACTGGGGGGTTATGGCTACACCTTC
>14|many|TRBJ2-4|-|TRBV12-3/TRBV12-4
CASSLELNRNIQYF
TGTGCCAGCAGTTTGGAATTGAATAGAAACATTCAGTACTTC
>15|once|TRBJ2-7|-|TRBV9
CASSERDGTFYEQYF
TGTGCCAGCAGCGAGAGGGACGGAACGTTCTACGAGCAGTACTTC
>14|-|TRBJ2-1|-|TRBV7-8
CASSFSDFHNEQFF
TGTGCCAGCAGCTTTTCAGACTTCCACAATGAGCAGTTCTTC
>16|-|TRBJ1-2|TRBD1|TRBV6-1
CASSLRQGDLNYGYTF
TGTGCCAGCAGCCTGAGACAGGGCGACCTAAACTATGGCTACACCTTC
>15|-|TRBJ2-3|-|TRBV25-1
CASTRMTPSAKAQYF
TGTGCCAGCACCCGAATGACTCCCTCCGCGAAGGCGCAGTATTTT
>17|few|TRBJ1-4|TRBD1|TRBV20-1
CSARTRSMTGVREKLFF
TGCAGTGCTAGGACCCGGTCAATGACAGGGGTCCGTGAAAAACTGTTTTTT
>14|few|TRBJ2-1|-|TRBV28
CASSYTGAYNEQFF
TGTGCCAGCAGTTATACAGGAGCCTACAATGAGCAGTTCTTC
>13|-|TRBJ1-4|-|TRBV20-1
CSAITRAGEKLFF
TGCAGTGCTATCACCCGGGCGGGTGAAAAACTGTTTTTT
>15|-|TRBJ2-7|TRBD2|TRBV5-1
CASSFSGTSGDEQYF
TGCGCCAGCAGCTTTTCCGGGACTAGCGGAGACGAGCAGTACTTC
>16|few|TRBJ1-5|TRBD1|TRBV4-2
CASSQEGTGGNQPQHF
TGTGCCAGCAGCCAAGAAGGGACAGGGGGCAATCAGCCCCAGCATTTT
>15|-|TRBJ2-7|-|TRBV6-1
CAISDPGLSSYEQYF
TGTGCCATCAGTGATCCGGGACTCAGCTCCTACGAGCAGTACTTC
>15|few|TRBJ2-7|TRBD2|TRBV5-1
CASSLWRGSSYEQYF
TGCGCCAGCAGCTTGTGGCGGGGGAGCTCCTACGAGCAGTACTTC
>16|many|TRBJ2-2|-|TRBV11-2
CASSLIGKRTTGELFF
TGTGCCAGCAGCTTAATCGGGAAAAGAACCACCGGGGAGCTGTTTTTT
>13|many|TRBJ2-5|-|TRBV20-1
CSARGAGQETQYF
TGCAGTGCCAGAGGGGCTGGCCAAGAGACCCAGTACTTC
>14|-|TRBJ1-5|-|TRBV19
CASSISFGGQPQHF
TGTGCCAGTAGTATCTCATTCGGGGGTCAGCCCCAGCATTTT
>15|-|TRBJ1-2|TRBD1|TRBV7-2
CASSLDRATNYGYTF
TGTGCCAGCAGCCTAGACAGGGCTACTAACTATGGCTACACCTTC
>18|many|TRBJ2-6|TRBD1|TRBV28
CAIKRGTGKEAGANVLTF
TGTGCCATAAAAAGGGGGACAGGGAAGGAAGCTGGGGCCAACGTCCTGACTTTC
>12|many|TRBJ1-2|-|TRBV6-1
CASSLGDSGYTF
TGTGCCAGCAGTCTTGGGGATTCGGGCTACACCTTC
>14|many|TRBJ1-4|-|TRBV28
CASSLPAVDEKLFF
TGTGCCAGCAGTTTACCCGCCGTGGATGAAAAACTGTTTTTT
>15|-|TRBJ2-7|TRBD2|TRBV27
CASSATSGSLSEQYF
TGTGCCAGCAGTGCCACTAGCGGGAGTCTTTCCGAGCAGTACTTC
>15|few|TRBJ2-2|-|TRBV11-3
CASSLTGVNTGELFF
TGTGCCAGCAGCTTAACGGGAGTGAACACCGGGGAGCTGTTTTTT
>13|many|TRBJ1-2|-|TRBV28
CASRPPGAYGYTF
TGTGCCAGCAGACCTCCGGGGGCCTATGGCTACACCTTC
>13|few|TRBJ2-1|-|TRBV28
CASRDLSYNEQFF
TGTGCCAGCAGGGATCTATCCTACAATGAGCAGTTCTTC
>11|many|TRBJ2-5|-|TRBV6-1
CASVEQETQYF
TGTGCCAGCGTGGAACAAGAGACCCAGTACTTC
>14|-|TRBJ2-7|TRBD2|TRBV6-1
CASSHTSGDYEQYF
TGTGCCAGCAGTCACACTAGCGGAGACTACGAGCAGTACTTC
>14|-|TRBJ2-7|TRBD1|TRBV30
CAWEAGTGVHEQYF
TGTGCCTGGGAAGCCGGGACAGGGGTCCACGAGCAGTACTTC
>19|-|TRBJ2-7|TRBD2|TRBV20-1
CSARPRGAGLAGGNYEQYF
TGCAGTGCTAGACCGCGCGGGGCAGGACTTGCGGGGGGAAATTACGAGCAGTACTTC
>19|many|TRBJ1-1|TRBD1|TRBV4-1
CASSQLLRLRGKGFTEAFF
TGCGCCAGCAGCCAACTACTCCGACTCAGGGGGAAGGGGTTCACTGAAGCTTTCTTT
>13|-|TRBJ2-7|-|TRBV29-1
CSVVWTRDHEQYF
TGCAGCGTCGTATGGACAAGGGACCACGAGCAGTACTTC
>17|many|TRBJ2-7|-|TRBV12-5
CASGLKTVLIGPYEQYF
TGTGCTAGTGGTCTAAAGACAGTACTTATTGGCCCCTACGAGCAGTACTTC
>15|many|TRBJ1-4|TRBD1|TRBV2
CAGRTGDFANEKLFF
TGTGCCGGCAGGACAGGGGATTTTGCTAATGAAAAACTGTTTTTT
>14|many|TRBJ1-1|-|TRBV19
CASSTGNENTEAFF
TGTGCCAGTAGTACAGGGAATGAGAACACTGAAGCTTTCTTT
>14|-|TRBJ2-7|-|TRBV20-1
CSAREGGQLYEQYF
TGCAGTGCTAGAGAAGGAGGGCAGCTCTACGAGCAGTACTTC
>17|many|TRBJ2-7|TRBD2|TRBV11-2
CASSLSPGLAGTYEQYF
TGTGCCAGCAGCTTATCACCAGGTTTAGCGGGAACGTACGAGCAGTACTTC
>17|-|TRBJ1-1|-|TRBV6-5
CASSYEGGGARNTEAFF
TGTGCCAGCAGTTACGAGGGGGGCGGGGCGAGGAACACTGAAGCTTTCTTT
>14|many|TRBJ1-5|-|TRBV7-2
CASSPLGANQPQHF
TGTGCCAGCAGCCCATTAGGGGCCAATCAGCCCCAGCATTTT
>17|many|TRBJ1-2|-|TRBV5-5
CASSHLTGPGANYGYTF
TGTGCCAGCAGCCACCTGACAGGCCCCGGGGCTAACTATGGCTACACCTTC
>13|many|TRBJ1-4|-|TRBV12-3/TRBV12-4
CASRPPSNEKLFF
TGTGCCAGCAGGCCGCCATCTAATGAAAAACTGTTTTTT
>16|-|TRBJ2-2|-|TRBV10-3
CAISESNNANTGELFF
TGTGCCATCAGTGAGTCGAATAACGCGAACACCGGGGAGCTGTTTTTT
>13|-|TRBJ1-1|-|TRBV30
CAWNRGLDSEAFF
TGTGCCTGGAATCGTGGGCTGGATTCTGAAGCTTTCTTT
>15|-|TRBJ2-4|-|TRBV28
CASSLAQIAKNIQYF
TGTGCCAGCAGTTTAGCACAGATAGCCAAAAACATTCAGTACTTC
>14|-|TRBJ2-2|-|TRBV7-9
CASSRSGSDGELFF
TGTGCCAGCAGCCGGTCGGGTTCTGACGGGGAGCTGTTTTTT
>17|many|TRBJ2-2|TRBD2|TRBV28
CASSLGSSGANTGELFF
TGTGCCAGCAGTTTAGGATCTAGCGGAGCGAACACCGGGGAGCTGTTTTTT
>13|many|TRBJ1-1|-|TRBV28
CASIPWGATEAFF
TGTGCCAGCATCCCCTGGGGGGCCACTGAAGCTTTCTTT
>13|few|TRBJ1-1|-|TRBV18
CASLGQGIAEAFF
TGTGCCAGCTTAGGGCAGGGGATCGCTGAAGCTTTCTTT
>16|few|TRBJ1-5|-|TRBV27
CASSLLGQGPNQPQHF
TGTGCCAGCAGTTTACTGGGGCAGGGCCCCAATCAGCCCCAGCATTTT